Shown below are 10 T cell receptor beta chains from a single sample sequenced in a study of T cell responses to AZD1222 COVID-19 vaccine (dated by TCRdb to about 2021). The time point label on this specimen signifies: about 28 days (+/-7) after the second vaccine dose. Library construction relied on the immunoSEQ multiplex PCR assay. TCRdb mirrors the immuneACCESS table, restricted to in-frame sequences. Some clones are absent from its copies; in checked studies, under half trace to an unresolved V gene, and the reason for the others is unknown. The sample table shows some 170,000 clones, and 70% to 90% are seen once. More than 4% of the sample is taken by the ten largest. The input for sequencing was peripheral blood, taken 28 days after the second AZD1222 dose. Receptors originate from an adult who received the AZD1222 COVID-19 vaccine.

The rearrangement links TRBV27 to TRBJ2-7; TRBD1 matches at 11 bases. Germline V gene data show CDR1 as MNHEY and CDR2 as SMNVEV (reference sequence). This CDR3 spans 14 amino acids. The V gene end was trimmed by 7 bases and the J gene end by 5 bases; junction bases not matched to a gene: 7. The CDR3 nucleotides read TGTGCCAGCAAAGTGGGACAGGGGGGCAACGAGCAGTACTTC. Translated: CASKVGQGGNEQYF.

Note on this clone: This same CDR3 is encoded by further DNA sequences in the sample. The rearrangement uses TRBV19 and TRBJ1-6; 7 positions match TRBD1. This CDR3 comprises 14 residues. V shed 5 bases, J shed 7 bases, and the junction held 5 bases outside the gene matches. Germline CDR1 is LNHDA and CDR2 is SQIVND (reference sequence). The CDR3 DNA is TGTGCCAGTAGTGTAACAGGGGCAAATTCACCCCTCCACTTT. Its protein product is CASSVTGANSPLHF.

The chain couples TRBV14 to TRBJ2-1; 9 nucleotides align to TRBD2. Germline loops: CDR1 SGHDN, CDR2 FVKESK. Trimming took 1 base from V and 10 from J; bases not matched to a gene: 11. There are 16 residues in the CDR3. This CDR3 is CASSQVGRGGPQEQFF. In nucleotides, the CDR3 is TGTGCCAGCAGCCAAGTGGGGCGGGGGGGCCCTCAAGAGCAGTTCTTC.

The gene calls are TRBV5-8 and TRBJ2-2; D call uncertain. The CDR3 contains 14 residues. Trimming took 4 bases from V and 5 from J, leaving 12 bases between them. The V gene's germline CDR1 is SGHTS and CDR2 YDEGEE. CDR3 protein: CASSTRRITGELFF. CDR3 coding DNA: TGTGCCAGCAGCACACGGCGTATAACCGGGGAGCTGTTTTTT. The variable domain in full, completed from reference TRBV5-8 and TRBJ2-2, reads EAGVTQSPTHLIKTRGQQATLRCSPISGHTSVYWYQQALGLGLQFLLWYDEGEERNRGNFPPRFSGRQFPNYSSELNVNALELEDSALYLCASSTRRITGELFFGEGSRLTVL.

CDR3 bases: TGTGCCAGCTCACAGGGGGTACCGAGCTCCTACAATGAGCAGTTCTTC. This gives the protein CASSQGVPSSYNEQFF. The V call is TRBV18, the J call TRBJ2-1, with a tentative D call TRBD1 (6 bases). Germline loops: CDR1 KGHSH, CDR2 LQKENI. The V gene lost 4 bases and the J gene lost 0 bases, with 13 bases spanning the gap. The length of the CDR3 is 16 residues.

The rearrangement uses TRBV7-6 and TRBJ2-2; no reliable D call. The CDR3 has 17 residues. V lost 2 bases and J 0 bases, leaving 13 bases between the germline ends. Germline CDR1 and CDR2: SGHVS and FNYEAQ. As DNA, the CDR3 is TGTGCCAGCAGCTTACGTCTAGGCACAGCGAACACCGGGGAGCTGTTTTTT. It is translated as CASSLRLGTANTGELFF.

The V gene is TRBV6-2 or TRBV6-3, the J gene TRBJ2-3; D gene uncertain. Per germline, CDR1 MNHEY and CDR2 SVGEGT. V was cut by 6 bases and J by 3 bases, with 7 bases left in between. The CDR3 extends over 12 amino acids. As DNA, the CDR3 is TGTGCCAGCAGCCCGAGGACAGATACGCAGTATTTT. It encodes CASSPRTDTQYF.

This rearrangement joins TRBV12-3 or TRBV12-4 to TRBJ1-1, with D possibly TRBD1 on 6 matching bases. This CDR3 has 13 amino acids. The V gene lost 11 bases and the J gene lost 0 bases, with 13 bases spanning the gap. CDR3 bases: TGTGCCTCCTGGACAGAGATGAACACTGAAGCTTTCTTT. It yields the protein CASWTEMNTEAFF.

The CDR3 DNA sequence: TGTGCCTGGAGCACTTTGATGAACACTGAAGCTTTCTTT. Translated, it gives CAWSTLMNTEAFF. The chain has TRBV30 and TRBJ1-1; D uncertain. V shed 3 bases and J shed 0 bases, with 8 bases lying between them. Germline assignment: CDR1 GTSNPN and CDR2 SVGIG (reference sequence). The CDR3 length is 13 residues.

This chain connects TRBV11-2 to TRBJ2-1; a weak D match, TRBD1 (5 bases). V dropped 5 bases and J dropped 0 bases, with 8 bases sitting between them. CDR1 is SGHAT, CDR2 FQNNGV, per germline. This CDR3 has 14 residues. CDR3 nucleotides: TGTGCCAGCAGCCCCCAGGGCTCCTACAATGAGCAGTTCTTC. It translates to CASSPQGSYNEQFF.